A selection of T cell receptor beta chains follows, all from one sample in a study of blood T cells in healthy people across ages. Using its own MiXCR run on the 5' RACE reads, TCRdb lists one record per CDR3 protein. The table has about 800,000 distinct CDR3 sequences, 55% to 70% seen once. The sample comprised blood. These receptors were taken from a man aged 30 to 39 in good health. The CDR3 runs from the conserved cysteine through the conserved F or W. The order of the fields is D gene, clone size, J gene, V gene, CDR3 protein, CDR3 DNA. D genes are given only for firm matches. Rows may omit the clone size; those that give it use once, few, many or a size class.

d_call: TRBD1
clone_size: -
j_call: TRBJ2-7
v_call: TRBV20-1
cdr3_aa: CSAIGIDRVAYEQYF
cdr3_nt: TGCAGTGCAATTGGGATAGACAGGGTTGCCTACGAGCAGTACTTC

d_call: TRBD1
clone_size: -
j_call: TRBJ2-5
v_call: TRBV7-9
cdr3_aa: CASSPGETGVLQETQYF
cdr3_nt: TGTGCCAGCAGCCCGGGGGAGACAGGGGTACTCCAAGAGACCCAGTACTTC

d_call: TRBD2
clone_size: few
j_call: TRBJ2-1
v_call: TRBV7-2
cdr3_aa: CASSSTLAGGLYNEQFF
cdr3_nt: TGTGCCAGCAGCTCGACACTAGCGGGGGGCCTTTACAATGAGCAGTTCTTC

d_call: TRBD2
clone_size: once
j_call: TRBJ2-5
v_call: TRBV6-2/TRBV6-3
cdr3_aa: CASSYSMRTSGDETQYF
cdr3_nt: TGTGCCAGCAGTTACTCGATGAGGACTAGCGGGGATGAGACCCAGTACTTC

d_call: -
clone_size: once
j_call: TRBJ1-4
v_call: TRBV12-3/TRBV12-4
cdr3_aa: CASSVRNEKLFF
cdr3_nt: TGTGCCAGCTCCGTCCGTAATGAAAAACTGTTTTTT

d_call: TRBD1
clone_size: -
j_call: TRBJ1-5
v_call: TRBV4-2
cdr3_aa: CASSQDPGTVHQPQHF
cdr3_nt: TGTGCCAGCAGCCAAGATCCCGGGACAGTCCATCAGCCCCAGCATTTT

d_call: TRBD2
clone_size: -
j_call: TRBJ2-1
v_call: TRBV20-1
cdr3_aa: CSARLSGRGSNEQFF
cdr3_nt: TGCAGTGCTAGACTCAGCGGGAGGGGTTCTAATGAGCAGTTCTTC

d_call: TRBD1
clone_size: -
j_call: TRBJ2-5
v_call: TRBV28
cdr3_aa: CASRSQGVLETQYF
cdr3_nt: TGTGCCAGCAGATCGCAGGGGGTCCTAGAGACCCAGTACTTC

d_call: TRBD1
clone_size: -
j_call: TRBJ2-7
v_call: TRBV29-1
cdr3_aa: CGVGDRDSYEQYF
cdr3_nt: TGCGGCGTAGGAGACAGGGACTCCTACGAGCAGTACTTC

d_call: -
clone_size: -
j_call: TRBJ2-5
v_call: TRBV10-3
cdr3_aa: CATGDGNQETQYF
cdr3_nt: TGTGCCACAGGAGACGGAAACCAAGAGACCCAGTACTTC

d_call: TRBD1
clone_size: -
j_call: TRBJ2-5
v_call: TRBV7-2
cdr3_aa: CASSSQGGAETQYF
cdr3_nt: TGTGCCAGCAGCTCTCAAGGGGGCGCGGAGACCCAGTACTTC

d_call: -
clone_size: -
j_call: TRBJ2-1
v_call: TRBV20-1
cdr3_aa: CSARNPTYNEQFF
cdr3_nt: TGCAGTGCTCGGAATCCGACCTACAATGAGCAGTTCTTC

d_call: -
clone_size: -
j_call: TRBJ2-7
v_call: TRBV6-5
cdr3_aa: CASSPGTGWQYF
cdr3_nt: TGTGCCAGCAGCCCAGGGACCGGGTGGCAGTACTTC

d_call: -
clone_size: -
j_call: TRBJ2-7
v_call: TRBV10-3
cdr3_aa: CATSGFTYEQYF
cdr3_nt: TGTGCCACCTCGGGATTCACCTACGAGCAGTACTTC

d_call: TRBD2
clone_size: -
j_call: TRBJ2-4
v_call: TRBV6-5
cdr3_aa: CATREAGSKHIQYF
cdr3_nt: TGTGCCACCCGGGAGGCAGGGTCGAAGCACATTCAGTACTTC

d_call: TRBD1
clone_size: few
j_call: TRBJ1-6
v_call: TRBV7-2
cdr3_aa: CASSGRDRGKSYSPLHF
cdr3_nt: TGTGCCAGCAGCGGACGGGACAGGGGTAAATCCTATTCACCCCTCCACTTT

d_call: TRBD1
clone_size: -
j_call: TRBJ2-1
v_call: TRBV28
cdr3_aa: CASSGTGVYNEQFF
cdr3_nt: TGTGCCAGCAGTGGGACAGGGGTATACAATGAGCAGTTCTTC

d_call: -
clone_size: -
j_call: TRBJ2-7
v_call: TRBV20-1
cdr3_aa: CSASVEGVSYEQYF
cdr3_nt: TGCAGTGCTAGTGTTGAAGGGGTCTCCTACGAGCAGTACTTC

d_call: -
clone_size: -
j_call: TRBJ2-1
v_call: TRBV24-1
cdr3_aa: CATSTGSNEQFF
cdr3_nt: TGTGCCACGAGCACAGGGAGCAATGAGCAGTTCTTC

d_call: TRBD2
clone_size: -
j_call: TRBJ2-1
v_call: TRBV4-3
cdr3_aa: CASSPTGTSGINEQFF
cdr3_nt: TGCGCCAGCAGCCCCACCGGGACTAGCGGGATTAATGAGCAGTTCTTC

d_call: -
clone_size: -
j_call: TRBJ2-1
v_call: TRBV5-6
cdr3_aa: CASSLVAGAGPSYNEQFF
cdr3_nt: TGTGCCAGCAGCTTGGTCGCCGGAGCCGGACCCTCCTACAATGAGCAGTTCTTC

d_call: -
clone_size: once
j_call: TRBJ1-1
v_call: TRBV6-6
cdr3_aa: CASNQGVDAFF
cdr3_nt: TGTGCCAGCAACCAGGGCGTCGACGCTTTCTTT

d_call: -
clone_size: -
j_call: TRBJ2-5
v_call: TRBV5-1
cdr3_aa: CASSLGPRLQETQYF
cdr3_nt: TGCGCCAGCAGCTTGGGCCCCCGGTTACAAGAGACCCAGTACTTC

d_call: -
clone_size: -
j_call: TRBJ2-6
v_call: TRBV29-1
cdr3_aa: CSVVGSWGANVLTF
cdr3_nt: TGCAGCGTTGTTGGTTCTTGGGGGGCCAACGTCCTGACTTTC

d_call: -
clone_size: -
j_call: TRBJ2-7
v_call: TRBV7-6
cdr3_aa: CASSQPIPGYEQYF
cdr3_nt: TGTGCCAGCAGCCAGCCTATTCCAGGCTACGAGCAGTACTTC

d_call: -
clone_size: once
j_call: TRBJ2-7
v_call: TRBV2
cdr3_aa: CASQRGTNTGEQYF
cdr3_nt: TGTGCCAGCCAACGAGGAACAAACACAGGCGAGCAGTACTTC

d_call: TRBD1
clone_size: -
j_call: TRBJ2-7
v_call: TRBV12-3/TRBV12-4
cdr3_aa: CACRNTGVHEQYF
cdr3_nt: TGTGCCTGCAGAAATACAGGGGTCCACGAGCAGTACTTC

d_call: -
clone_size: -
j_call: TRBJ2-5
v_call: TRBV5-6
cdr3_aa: CASGSPGASETQYF
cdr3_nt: TGTGCCAGCGGGTCCCCAGGGGCGTCAGAGACCCAGTACTTC

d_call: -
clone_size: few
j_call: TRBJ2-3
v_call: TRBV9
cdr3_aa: CASSVAMRTTDTQYF
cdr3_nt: TGTGCCAGCAGCGTAGCGATGCGGACCACAGATACGCAGTATTTT

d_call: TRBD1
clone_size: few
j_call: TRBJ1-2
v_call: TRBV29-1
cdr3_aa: CSGGTALNYGYTF
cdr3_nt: TGCAGCGGGGGGACAGCGCTAAACTATGGCTACACCTTC

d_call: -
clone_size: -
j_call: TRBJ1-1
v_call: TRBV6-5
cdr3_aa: CASSYAPGRRNTEAFF
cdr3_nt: TGTGCCAGCAGTTATGCGCCGGGACGTAGGAACACTGAAGCTTTCTTT

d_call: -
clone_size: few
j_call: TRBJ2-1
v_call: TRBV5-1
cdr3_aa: CASSGRDSTYNEQFF
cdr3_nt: TGCGCCAGCAGCGGGAGGGACAGCACCTACAATGAGCAGTTCTTC

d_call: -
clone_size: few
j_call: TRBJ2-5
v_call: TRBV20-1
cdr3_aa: CSASKAATREQYF
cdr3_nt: TGCAGTGCCTCCAAAGCCGCGACGCGAGAGCAGTACTTC

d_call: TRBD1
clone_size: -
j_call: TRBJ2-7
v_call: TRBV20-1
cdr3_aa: CSARDTGVPYSREQYF
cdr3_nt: TGCAGTGCTAGAGATACAGGGGTCCCCTACTCTCGCGAGCAGTACTTC

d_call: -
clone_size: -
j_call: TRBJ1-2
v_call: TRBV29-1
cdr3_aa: CSVEDLGPEGYTF
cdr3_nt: TGCAGCGTTGAAGACTTAGGCCCCGAGGGCTACACCTTC

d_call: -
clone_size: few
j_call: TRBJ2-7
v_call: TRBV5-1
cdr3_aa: CASSSPDGSYEQYF
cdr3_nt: TGTGCCAGCAGTTCTCCGGACGGTTCCTACGAGCAGTACTTC

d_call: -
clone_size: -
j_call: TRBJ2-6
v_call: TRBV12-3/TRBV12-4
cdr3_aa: CASSAIWSGANVLTF
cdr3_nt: TGTGCCAGCAGCGCTATATGGTCTGGGGCCAACGTCCTGACTTTC

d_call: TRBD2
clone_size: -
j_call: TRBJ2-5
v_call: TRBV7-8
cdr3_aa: CASSLLSGMETQYF
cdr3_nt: TGTGCCAGCAGCTTACTGAGCGGGATGGAGACCCAGTACTTC

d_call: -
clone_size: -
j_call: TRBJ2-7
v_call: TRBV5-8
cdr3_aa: CASSPDAGTPSYEQYF
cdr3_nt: TGTGCCAGCAGCCCAGACGCCGGGACACCCAGCTACGAGCAGTACTTC

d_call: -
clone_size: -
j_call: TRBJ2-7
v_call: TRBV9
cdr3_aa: CASSVLCYEQYF
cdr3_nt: TGTGCCAGCAGCGTATTGTGCTACGAGCAGTACTTC

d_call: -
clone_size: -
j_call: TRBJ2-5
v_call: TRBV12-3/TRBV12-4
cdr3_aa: CASSVGVEETQYF
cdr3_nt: TGTGCCAGCAGTGTCGGAGTTGAGGAGACCCAGTACTTC

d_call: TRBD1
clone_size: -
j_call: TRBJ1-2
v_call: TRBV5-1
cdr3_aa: CASSSGQGGGDYGYTF
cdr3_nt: TGCGCCAGCAGCTCCGGACAGGGGGGAGGCGACTATGGCTACACCTTC

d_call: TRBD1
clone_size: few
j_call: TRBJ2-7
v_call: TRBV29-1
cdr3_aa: CSVEGDRGNEQYF
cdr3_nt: TGCAGCGTTGAAGGGGACAGGGGCAACGAGCAGTACTTC

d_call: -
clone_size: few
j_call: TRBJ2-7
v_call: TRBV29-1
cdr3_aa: CSVEGGGHEQYF
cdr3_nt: TGCAGCGTTGAAGGGGGGGGGCACGAGCAGTACTTC

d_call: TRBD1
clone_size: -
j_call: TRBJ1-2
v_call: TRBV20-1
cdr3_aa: CSAGRQGAGYGYTF
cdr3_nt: TGCAGTGCTGGTCGACAGGGGGCTGGGTATGGCTACACCTTC

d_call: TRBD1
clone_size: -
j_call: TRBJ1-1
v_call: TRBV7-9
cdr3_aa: CASRPGTATEAFF
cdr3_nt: TGTGCCAGCAGGCCCGGGACAGCCACTGAAGCTTTCTTT

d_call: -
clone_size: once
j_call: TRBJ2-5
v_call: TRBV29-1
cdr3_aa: CSVGLGNQETQYF
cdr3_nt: TGCAGCGTTGGCCTGGGGAACCAAGAGACCCAGTACTTC

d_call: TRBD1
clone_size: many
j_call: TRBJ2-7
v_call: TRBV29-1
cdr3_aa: CSVEVTGVYEQYF
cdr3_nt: TGCAGCGTTGAAGTGACAGGGGTCTACGAGCAGTACTTC

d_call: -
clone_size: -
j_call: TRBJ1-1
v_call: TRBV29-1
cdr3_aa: CSGREQMNTEAFF
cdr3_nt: TGCAGCGGGAGGGAGCAGATGAACACTGAAGCTTTCTTT

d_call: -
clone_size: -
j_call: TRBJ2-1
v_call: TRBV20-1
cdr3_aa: CSARAVNSYNEQFF
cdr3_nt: TGCAGTGCTCGGGCCGTCAACTCCTACAATGAGCAGTTCTTC

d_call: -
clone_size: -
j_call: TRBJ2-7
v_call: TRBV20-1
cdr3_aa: CSATVRQRPTYEQYF
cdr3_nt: TGCAGTGCCACCGTGAGGCAGAGGCCTACATACGAGCAGTACTTC

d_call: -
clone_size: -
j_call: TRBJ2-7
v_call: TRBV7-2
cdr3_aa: CASSSRAYEQYF
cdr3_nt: TGTGCCAGCAGCTCCCGGGCCTACGAGCAGTACTTC

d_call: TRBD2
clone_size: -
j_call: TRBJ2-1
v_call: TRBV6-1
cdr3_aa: CASSQDPGQRTSGSEGQFF
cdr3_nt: TGTGCCAGCAGCCAAGATCCGGGACAGAGGACTAGCGGGAGTGAAGGGCAGTTCTTC

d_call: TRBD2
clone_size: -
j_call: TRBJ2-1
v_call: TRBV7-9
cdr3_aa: CASNGLAPLNEQFF
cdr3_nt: TGTGCCAGCAACGGACTAGCTCCCCTCAATGAGCAGTTCTTC

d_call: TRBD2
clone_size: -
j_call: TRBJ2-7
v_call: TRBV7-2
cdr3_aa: CASSPTSGVYAEQYF
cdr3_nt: TGTGCCAGCAGCCCAACTAGCGGAGTTTACGCGGAGCAGTACTTC

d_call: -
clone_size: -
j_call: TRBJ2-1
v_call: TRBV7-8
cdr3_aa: CAGSLDNEQFF
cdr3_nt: TGTGCCGGCAGCTTAGATAATGAGCAGTTCTTC

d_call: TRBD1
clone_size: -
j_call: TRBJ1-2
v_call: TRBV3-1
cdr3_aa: CASSQDWRDRGNYGYTF
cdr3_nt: TGTGCCAGCAGCCAAGATTGGCGGGACAGGGGTAACTATGGCTACACCTTC

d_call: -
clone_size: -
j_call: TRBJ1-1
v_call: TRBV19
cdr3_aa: CASSIQGYTEAFF
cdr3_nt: TGTGCCAGTAGTATCCAGGGTTATACTGAAGCTTTCTTT

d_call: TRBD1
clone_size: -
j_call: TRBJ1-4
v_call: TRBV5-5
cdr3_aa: CASNQDRADEKLFF
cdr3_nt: TGTGCCAGCAACCAGGACAGGGCCGATGAAAAACTGTTTTTT